This is a list of T cell receptor beta chains from one sample in a study of breast tumors, draining lymph nodes, adjacent tissues. TCRdb called the multiplex PCR reads again in MiXCR, with one record for every CDR3 protein. The top ten hold 2% to 2.5% of the sample, which has approximately 130,000 distinct CDR3 sequences, less than 25% seen once. Sequencing was performed on axillary lymph node tissue. These receptors all stem from a female donor with breast cancer. Some clones in this sample may be carry-over from other donors' samples. Each CDR3 is given with its conserved first and last residue. The order of the fields is V gene, J gene, clone size, D gene, CDR3 DNA, CDR3 protein. The D gene is left open where the match is weak. Size tells how often a clone was seen (once, few, many) or the class of an expanded clone, and some rows leave it out.

V gene: TRBV20-1; J gene: TRBJ2-3; clone size: -; D gene: TRBD1; CDR3 DNA: TGCAGTGCTAGAGAGGGGGCAGGGGGCGCAGATACGCAGTATTTT; CDR3 protein: CSAREGAGGADTQYF
V gene: TRBV20-1; J gene: TRBJ2-1; clone size: many; D gene: TRBD2; CDR3 DNA: TGCAGTGCTAGAGGGCCTCTAGCGGGAATCGACAATGAGCAGTTCTTC; CDR3 protein: CSARGPLAGIDNEQFF
V gene: TRBV9; J gene: TRBJ1-2; clone size: many; D gene: -; CDR3 DNA: TGTGCCAGCAGCGGGCTCAGGGGAGATACTAACTATGGCTACACCTTC; CDR3 protein: CASSGLRGDTNYGYTF
V gene: TRBV20-1; J gene: TRBJ2-1; clone size: many; D gene: -; CDR3 DNA: TGCAGTGGGGCGGGCAGCGCTACCTACAATGAGCAGTTCTTC; CDR3 protein: CSGAGSATYNEQFF
V gene: TRBV30; J gene: TRBJ2-4; clone size: -; D gene: -; CDR3 DNA: TGTGCCTGGAGTGTACGGATTGGTGTAGCCAAAAACATTCAGTACTTC; CDR3 protein: CAWSVRIGVAKNIQYF
V gene: TRBV7-7; J gene: TRBJ2-1; clone size: many; D gene: -; CDR3 DNA: TGTGCTAGCAGCCTAACCGGGAGCCCCAGGGATGAGCAGTTCTTC; CDR3 protein: CASSLTGSPRDEQFF
V gene: TRBV19; J gene: TRBJ2-2; clone size: many; D gene: -; CDR3 DNA: TGTGCCAGTAGTACCCAACACACCGGGGAGCTGTTTTTT; CDR3 protein: CASSTQHTGELFF
V gene: TRBV28; J gene: TRBJ1-5; clone size: few; D gene: -; CDR3 DNA: TGTGCCAGCAGTGGTAGCAATCAGCCCCAGCATTTT; CDR3 protein: CASSGSNQPQHF
V gene: TRBV4-1; J gene: TRBJ1-3; clone size: many; D gene: -; CDR3 DNA: TGCGCCAGCAGCCAAGATCTAGCAGCTGGAAACACCATATATTTT; CDR3 protein: CASSQDLAAGNTIYF
V gene: TRBV29-1; J gene: TRBJ1-6; clone size: many; D gene: -; CDR3 DNA: TGCAGCGTAAAGAGCTCCTATAATTCACCCCTCCACTTT; CDR3 protein: CSVKSSYNSPLHF
V gene: TRBV6-4; J gene: TRBJ2-2; clone size: many; D gene: TRBD2; CDR3 DNA: TGTGCCAGCAAATGGTCTAGCGGAGGTTCTGGCACCGGGGAGCTGTTTTTT; CDR3 protein: CASKWSSGGSGTGELFF
V gene: TRBV19; J gene: TRBJ1-3; clone size: few; D gene: -; CDR3 DNA: TGTGCCAGTAGTATAGGAGCGGGCGCTGGAAACACCATATATTTT; CDR3 protein: CASSIGAGAGNTIYF
V gene: TRBV11-2; J gene: TRBJ2-1; clone size: few; D gene: TRBD2; CDR3 DNA: TGTGCCAGCAGCATCAGTAGCGGGAGGGCCCACAATGAGCGGTTCTTC; CDR3 protein: CASSISSGRAHNERFF
V gene: TRBV20-1; J gene: TRBJ2-1; clone size: many; D gene: -; CDR3 DNA: TGCAGTGCTAGAGAGTCCCAGAGGGCCTGGGCGAATGAGCAGTTCTTC; CDR3 protein: CSARESQRAWANEQFF
V gene: TRBV20-1; J gene: TRBJ2-5; clone size: many; D gene: -; CDR3 DNA: TGCAGTGCTACCGACCTGAATCAAGAGACCCAGTACTTC; CDR3 protein: CSATDLNQETQYF
V gene: TRBV19; J gene: TRBJ1-5; clone size: many; D gene: TRBD1; CDR3 DNA: TGTGCCAGTACCCCAGGGGGAATCAATCAGCCCCAGCATTTT; CDR3 protein: CASTPGGINQPQHF
V gene: TRBV29-1; J gene: TRBJ2-1; clone size: many; D gene: -; CDR3 DNA: TGCTCGGGCAGGGTTGCCTACAATGAGCAGTTCTTC; CDR3 protein: CSGRVAYNEQFF
V gene: TRBV20-1; J gene: TRBJ1-3; clone size: many; D gene: -; CDR3 DNA: TGCAGTGCCCAACAGAGAACTGGAAACACCATATATTTT; CDR3 protein: CSAQQRTGNTIYF
V gene: TRBV28; J gene: TRBJ2-4; clone size: -; D gene: -; CDR3 DNA: TGTGCCAGCAGTCCGTTAGTTGCCATTCAGTACTTC; CDR3 protein: CASSPLVAIQYF
V gene: TRBV28; J gene: TRBJ2-1; clone size: many; D gene: -; CDR3 DNA: TGTGCCAGCACCCCTGAGGGGTACAATGAGCAGTTCTTC; CDR3 protein: CASTPEGYNEQFF
V gene: TRBV20-1; J gene: TRBJ1-5; clone size: many; D gene: TRBD1; CDR3 DNA: TGCAGTGCTCAGGACAGGGTTGGGCCCCAGCATTTT; CDR3 protein: CSAQDRVGPQHF
V gene: TRBV29-1; J gene: TRBJ2-5; clone size: many; D gene: TRBD2; CDR3 DNA: TGCAGCGTCGGACTAGCTTCGGAGACCCAGTACTTC; CDR3 protein: CSVGLASETQYF
V gene: TRBV11-3; J gene: TRBJ2-3; clone size: -; D gene: -; CDR3 DNA: TGTGCCAGCAGCTTGGGAAGTTTCACAGATACGCAGTATTTT; CDR3 protein: CASSLGSFTDTQYF
V gene: TRBV19; J gene: TRBJ2-1; clone size: many; D gene: TRBD2; CDR3 DNA: TGTGCCAGTCGCGGGAGGGCCTCGTACAATGAGCAGTTCTTC; CDR3 protein: CASRGRASYNEQFF
V gene: TRBV15; J gene: TRBJ2-7; clone size: many; D gene: -; CDR3 DNA: TGTGCCACCAGCAGATCCTACTACGAGCAGTACTTC; CDR3 protein: CATSRSYYEQYF
V gene: TRBV12-3/TRBV12-4; J gene: TRBJ2-7; clone size: many; D gene: TRBD1; CDR3 DNA: TGTGCCAGCAGTTTAGCAGGACAGGGATCCAGCTACGAGCAGTACTTC; CDR3 protein: CASSLAGQGSSYEQYF
V gene: TRBV11-1; J gene: TRBJ2-3; clone size: many; D gene: -; CDR3 DNA: TGTGCCAGCAGCTTCCCCGATTGGGGAGATACGCAGTATTTT; CDR3 protein: CASSFPDWGDTQYF
V gene: TRBV11-2; J gene: TRBJ2-7; clone size: many; D gene: TRBD1; CDR3 DNA: TGTGCCAGCAGCTCCGGGACAGGGGGGGACTGGAACTACGAGCAGTACTTC; CDR3 protein: CASSSGTGGDWNYEQYF
V gene: TRBV12-5; J gene: TRBJ2-6; clone size: many; D gene: -; CDR3 DNA: TGTGCTAGTGGTTTGGTCCTCGGGCGGAACTCTGGGGCCAACGTCCTGACTTTC; CDR3 protein: CASGLVLGRNSGANVLTF
V gene: TRBV20-1; J gene: TRBJ2-3; clone size: many; D gene: -; CDR3 DNA: TGCAGTGCTACATTTCGGGAAGTGGTAACAGATACGCAGTATTTT; CDR3 protein: CSATFREVVTDTQYF
V gene: TRBV9; J gene: TRBJ2-6; clone size: many; D gene: -; CDR3 DNA: TGTGCCAGCAGCGTAGCTGGGTTTGGGGGAAAAGCTGGGGCCAACGTCCTGACTTTC; CDR3 protein: CASSVAGFGGKAGANVLTF
V gene: TRBV6-5; J gene: TRBJ1-4; clone size: once; D gene: -; CDR3 DNA: TGTGCCAGCGGCTCATCCCTCCACAGGGCAACTAATGAAGAACTGTTTTTT; CDR3 protein: CASGSSLHRATNEELFF
V gene: TRBV4-1; J gene: TRBJ2-1; clone size: -; D gene: -; CDR3 DNA: TGCGCCAGCAGCCAACTAACGTGGGATGAGCAGTTCTTC; CDR3 protein: CASSQLTWDEQFF
V gene: TRBV28; J gene: TRBJ1-5; clone size: -; D gene: TRBD1; CDR3 DNA: TGTGCCAGCAGTCCAACTCCGGGACAGTTTACGAATCAGCCCCAGCATTTT; CDR3 protein: CASSPTPGQFTNQPQHF
V gene: TRBV4-1; J gene: TRBJ1-2; clone size: many; D gene: TRBD1; CDR3 DNA: TGCGCCAGCAGCCAAGATTCGAGGGGGCGCCTCTATGGCTACACCTTC; CDR3 protein: CASSQDSRGRLYGYTF
V gene: TRBV7-9; J gene: TRBJ2-1; clone size: many; D gene: TRBD2; CDR3 DNA: TGTGCCAGCAGCTTAGGCGTCCAGCGGGAGAACAATGAGCAGTTCTTC; CDR3 protein: CASSLGVQRENNEQFF
V gene: TRBV20-1; J gene: TRBJ2-7; clone size: many; D gene: TRBD2; CDR3 DNA: TGCAGTGCCAACCCCGGGACTAGCGGGAGTTACGAGCAGTACTTC; CDR3 protein: CSANPGTSGSYEQYF
V gene: TRBV6-5; J gene: TRBJ2-6; clone size: many; D gene: -; CDR3 DNA: TGTGCCAGCAGTAGCCAAACCAGGGGTGGGGCCAACGTCCTGACTTTC; CDR3 protein: CASSSQTRGGANVLTF
V gene: TRBV20-1; J gene: TRBJ1-3; clone size: many; D gene: -; CDR3 DNA: TGCAGTGCCCTGAGGGGGGGAAACACCATATATTTT; CDR3 protein: CSALRGGNTIYF
V gene: TRBV6-1; J gene: TRBJ1-6; clone size: many; D gene: TRBD1; CDR3 DNA: TGTGCCAGCAGTCCGACAGGGGCGTCTTCACCCCTCCACTTT; CDR3 protein: CASSPTGASSPLHF
V gene: TRBV20-1; J gene: TRBJ2-1; clone size: many; D gene: -; CDR3 DNA: TGCAGTGGAGGAGCGGTAACCTCCTACAATGAGCAGTTCTTC; CDR3 protein: CSGGAVTSYNEQFF
V gene: TRBV28; J gene: TRBJ2-1; clone size: -; D gene: TRBD2; CDR3 DNA: TGTGCCAGCAGTTTACTTGGGGGGGGGATCTACAATGAGCAGTTCTTC; CDR3 protein: CASSLLGGGIYNEQFF
V gene: TRBV2; J gene: TRBJ2-5; clone size: many; D gene: TRBD2; CDR3 DNA: TGTGCCAGCAGTTTACTAGCGGGAGACCAAGAGACCCAGTACTTC; CDR3 protein: CASSLLAGDQETQYF
V gene: TRBV5-1; J gene: TRBJ2-1; clone size: many; D gene: -; CDR3 DNA: TGCGCCAGCAGCTCGCTTAATACAAATGAGCAGTTCTTC; CDR3 protein: CASSSLNTNEQFF
V gene: TRBV20-1; J gene: TRBJ2-1; clone size: many; D gene: -; CDR3 DNA: TGCAGTGCTAGAGATGCGGTCCACAATGAGCAGTTCTTC; CDR3 protein: CSARDAVHNEQFF
V gene: TRBV19; J gene: TRBJ2-2; clone size: few; D gene: -; CDR3 DNA: TGTGCCAGTAGTATAGGTCCCGGTCTCGGGCGCACCGGGGAGCTGTTTTTT; CDR3 protein: CASSIGPGLGRTGELFF
V gene: TRBV20-1; J gene: TRBJ2-2; clone size: many; D gene: TRBD2; CDR3 DNA: TGCAGTGCTAGTGGACTAGCGGGACCTCCCGGGGAGCTGTTTTTT; CDR3 protein: CSASGLAGPPGELFF
V gene: TRBV27; J gene: TRBJ2-7; clone size: many; D gene: -; CDR3 DNA: TGTGCCAGCAGTTTATTCCCCCGGGGGGAGCAGTACTTC; CDR3 protein: CASSLFPRGEQYF
V gene: TRBV24-1; J gene: TRBJ2-1; clone size: many; D gene: -; CDR3 DNA: TGTGCCACCAGTGACTCCCCCTTAGCGGTAGGCTATGAGCAGTTCTTC; CDR3 protein: CATSDSPLAVGYEQFF
V gene: TRBV7-9; J gene: TRBJ2-3; clone size: many; D gene: TRBD2; CDR3 DNA: TGTGCCAGCAGCCCAATGGGGGGGTCTAGCACAGATACGCAGTATTTT; CDR3 protein: CASSPMGGSSTDTQYF
V gene: TRBV19; J gene: TRBJ2-5; clone size: -; D gene: -; CDR3 DNA: TGTGCCTGTAGTAGGGGCCCAGAGACCCAGTACTTC; CDR3 protein: CACSRGPETQYF
V gene: TRBV20-1; J gene: TRBJ2-1; clone size: many; D gene: TRBD2; CDR3 DNA: TGCAGTGCTAGGACTAGCGGGATAGGTGGGTCCCAATTCTTC; CDR3 protein: CSARTSGIGGSQFF
V gene: TRBV27; J gene: TRBJ2-7; clone size: many; D gene: -; CDR3 DNA: TGTGCCAGCTCGACAGCGCGGGCGAACCTCCACGAGCAGTACTTC; CDR3 protein: CASSTARANLHEQYF
V gene: TRBV12-3/TRBV12-4; J gene: TRBJ1-6; clone size: many; D gene: -; CDR3 DNA: TGTGCCAGCAGTTTAGCGGGGGGGAATAATTCACCCCTCCACTTT; CDR3 protein: CASSLAGGNNSPLHF
V gene: TRBV24-1; J gene: TRBJ2-7; clone size: many; D gene: -; CDR3 DNA: TGTGCCACCAGAAACCCCTACGAGCAGTACTTC; CDR3 protein: CATRNPYEQYF
V gene: TRBV29-1; J gene: TRBJ2-7; clone size: many; D gene: TRBD2; CDR3 DNA: TGCAGCGTTGAAGATCAAGGAGCGGGGCACAACTACGAGCAGTACTTC; CDR3 protein: CSVEDQGAGHNYEQYF
V gene: TRBV18; J gene: TRBJ2-2; clone size: -; D gene: TRBD1; CDR3 DNA: TGTGCCAGCTCCGACCTTCTTCAAAGGACAGGGGGAAACACCGGGGAGCTGTTTTTT; CDR3 protein: CASSDLLQRTGGNTGELFF
V gene: TRBV28; J gene: TRBJ2-7; clone size: many; D gene: TRBD1; CDR3 DNA: TGTGCCAGCAGTCTCGGGACAGGCCGCTCCTACGAGCAGTACTTC; CDR3 protein: CASSLGTGRSYEQYF